The clone carrying this T cell receptor beta chain was seen more than once but under ten times. The antigen remains undetermined. This entry is derived from a study of response to subunit inactivated influenza vaccine. V lost 6 bases to trimming and J lost 10 bases, with 13 bases between them. The CDR3 spans 11 residues. CDR1 and CDR2 from the germline V gene are SQVTM and ANQGSEA. Using its own MiXCR run on the RT-PCR reads, TCRdb lists one record per CDR3 protein. This sample carries about 650,000 distinct CDR3 sequences, 15% to 19% of them seen once, and the ten largest clones take 11%. Study-wide points: It was the authors' suggestion that each seasonal influenza vaccination recruits few new T cells.

This receptor was obtained from a man in his fifties or sixties who received an inactivated influenza vaccine. The sequencing used PBMCs from blood, collected roughly 12 days after vaccination. The genes are TRBV29-1 and TRBJ2-1; perhaps TRBD2 as D (6 bases). CDR3 DNA: TGCAGCGTGGAGGGTTTTGGGGAGCAGTTCTTC. Amino acids: CSVEGFGEQFF.